The sequence of this T cell receptor (beta chain) was determined in a study of T cells after posttransplantation cyclophosphamide. The CDR3 extends over 17 amino acids. V lost 0 bases, J lost 6 bases, and 5 bases stayed unmatched. The germline gives CDR1 SGHVS, CDR2 FQNEAQ. This clone appeared many times. Antigen: not known. Busulfan-fludarabine conditioning, marrow transplant, and cyclophosphamide on days +3 and +4 were administered. Study-level points and caveats: Later blood repertoires were often dominated by clones from the donor CD8+ memory compartment. TRB clonality was highly associated with recipient CMV seropositivity and reactivation. TRB overlap between skin or GI tissue T cells and blood was limited.

Sequenced by immunoSEQ multiplex PCR; TCRdb stores in-frame clones only, minus some. This sample has 8,000 to 10,000 clones, each found more than once. This receptor was obtained from a male patient aged 45 to 59 who received an allogeneic stem cell transplant from a related donor and was CMV-positive. Part of the T cells may come from the graft donor. Sample: PBMCs, taken roughly 350 days after allogeneic stem cell transplant with posttransplant cyclophosphamide. The rearrangement joins TRBV7-8 to TRBJ2-3, with 14 bases fitting TRBD2. CDR3 DNA: TGTGCCAGCAGCTTAGCACGGACTAGCGGGAGGAGGGATACGCAGTATTTT. This sequence encodes CASSLARTSGRRDTQYF.